Shown below are 10 T cell receptor beta chains from a single sample sequenced in a study of blood T cell repertoires in COVID-19. Measured with immunoSEQ multiplex PCR; TCRdb has only the in-frame clones, and not every one. Seen here are about 98,000 clones, around nine tenths observed once, and the top ten hold 9% to 12%. Specimen: peripheral blood. The receptors originated from a man aged 50-60 years with acute or convalescent COVID-19.

The gene calls are TRBV2 and TRBJ2-1, with 7 nucleotides matching TRBD2. The CDR3 sequence is 15 residues long. The V segment lost 6 bases and the J segment 0 bases; nucleotides outside the gene matches: 5. CDR1 and CDR2 (germline): SNHLY, FYNNEI. Here the CDR3 DNA reads TGTGCCAGCAGGGGGGGGAGCGCCTCCTACAATGAGCAGTTCTTC. As protein: CASRGGSASYNEQFF.

The chain combines TRBV11-1 with TRBJ2-5, with 9 bases identical to TRBD1. V was clipped by 3 bases and J by 5 bases; unmatched bases: 7. Germline CDR1 and CDR2: SGHAT and FQDESV (reference sequence). The length of the CDR3 is 15 residues. The CDR3 here is CASSFRDRVSETQYF. The CDR3, as DNA: TGTGCCAGCAGCTTTCGGGACAGGGTTTCCGAGACCCAGTACTTC.

Sample share makes this clone medium-sized. The chain couples TRBV4-1 to TRBJ2-3; D is undetermined. From germline, CDR1 is MGHRA and CDR2 YSYEKL. The CDR3 runs to 13 residues. V was trimmed by 0 bases and J by 11 bases, leaving 12 bases between them. The CDR3 here is CASSQDLGEVQYF. DNA for the CDR3: TGCGCCAGCAGCCAAGATCTAGGTGAGGTGCAGTATTTT.

The chain recombines TRBV3-1 (or the pseudogene TRBV3-2) with TRBJ2-5; D unclear. Trimming left V 3 bases short and J 0 bases short, with 5 bases between. Per germline, CDR1 LGHDT and CDR2 YNNKEL (reference sequence). The CDR3 loop spans 13 amino acids. CDR3 sequence reads: CASSHSYQETQYF. In nucleotides, the CDR3 is TGTGCCAGCAGCCACTCGTACCAAGAGACCCAGTACTTC.

The V gene is TRBV19, the J gene TRBJ1-1, with TRBD1 matching 9 bases. Germline V CDR1 and CDR2: LNHDA, SQIVND (reference sequence). The CDR3 consists of 14 residues. With 5 bases clipped from V and 4 bases from J, the junction kept 5 bases outside the gene matches. The CDR3, as DNA: TGTGCCAGTAGTTACAGGGGGCGCGTCACTGAAGCTTTCTTT. Translated, it gives CASSYRGRVTEAFF. Filled out from reference TRBV19 and TRBJ1-1, the complete variable domain reads DGGITQSPKYLFRKEGQNVTLSCEQNLNHDAMYWYRQDPGQGLRLIYYSQIVNDFQKGDIAEGYSVSREKKESFPLTVTSAQKNPTAFYLCASSYRGRVTEAFFGQGTRLTVV.

V gene TRBV10-3 combines with J gene TRBJ2-7, with TRBD2 matching over 10 bases. Germline CDR1 reads ENHRY; CDR2 reads SYGVKD. V gave up 7 bases and J gave up 1 base; unmatched junction bases: 1. The CDR3 has 13 amino acids. CDR3 DNA: TGTGCCATCAAACTAGCGGGGTCCTACGAGCAGTACTTC. It codes for CAIKLAGSYEQYF.

This sequence joins TRBV11-3 and TRBJ2-2, with D maybe TRBD2 (5 bases). V dropped 6 bases and J dropped 5 bases, with 13 bases sitting between them. CDR3 length: 14 amino acids. The germline V gene has CDR1 SGHNT and CDR2 YENEEA. CDR3 protein: CASSRAGRTGELFF. CDR3 sequence (DNA): TGTGCCAGCAGTAGGGCGGGTAGGACCGGGGAGCTGTTTTTT.

The rearrangement joins TRBV6-5 to TRBJ1-1; perhaps TRBD1 as D (5 bases). Per germline, CDR1 MNHEY and CDR2 SVGAGI. Deletions cut 9 bases from V and 1 base from J, with 9 bases between. The CDR3 length is 12 residues. CDR3 region: CASFGQNTEAFF. Here the CDR3 DNA reads TGTGCCAGTTTTGGACAGAACACTGAAGCTTTCTTT.

This sequence joins TRBV7-9 and TRBJ1-1; D remains ambiguous. This CDR3 is 15 amino acids long. Trimming stripped 5 bases from V and 1 base from J, with 14 bases between. Germline V gene sequence: CDR1 SEHNR, CDR2 FQNEAQ (reference sequence). This CDR3 is CASSPNRGSNTEAFF. The DNA of the CDR3 is TGTGCCAGCAGCCCCAATAGAGGGTCGAACACTGAAGCTTTCTTT. The whole variable domain, remainder taken from reference TRBV7-9 and TRBJ1-1, is DTGVSQNPRHKITKRGQNVTFRCDPISEHNRLYWYRQTLGQGPEFLTYFQNEAQLEKSRLLSDRFSAERPKGSFSTLEIQRTEQGDSAMYLCASSPNRGSNTEAFFGQGTRLTVV.

This chain joins TRBV5-1 and TRBJ2-1, with D possibly being TRBD2 (6 bases). This CDR3 is built from 15 residues. The germline CDR1 and CDR2 sequences are SGHRS and YFSETQ. The ends were cut back, 1 base at V and 2 bases at J, with 10 bases in the middle. This chain's CDR3 is CASSLMAGPYNEQFF. The CDR3 region has the DNA TGCGCCAGCAGCTTGATGGCGGGACCCTACAATGAGCAGTTCTTC.